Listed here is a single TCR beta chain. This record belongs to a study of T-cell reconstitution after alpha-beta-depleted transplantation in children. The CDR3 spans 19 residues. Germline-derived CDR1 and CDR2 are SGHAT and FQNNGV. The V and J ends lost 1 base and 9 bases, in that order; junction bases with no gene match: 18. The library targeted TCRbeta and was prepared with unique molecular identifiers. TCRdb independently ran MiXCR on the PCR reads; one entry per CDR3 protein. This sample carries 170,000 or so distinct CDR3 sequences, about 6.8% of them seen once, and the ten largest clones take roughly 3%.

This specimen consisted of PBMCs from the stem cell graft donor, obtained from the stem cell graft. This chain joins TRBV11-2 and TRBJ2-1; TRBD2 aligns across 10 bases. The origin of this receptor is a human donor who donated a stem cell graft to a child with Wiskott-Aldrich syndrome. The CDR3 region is CASSLVPLAGVPGIAEQFF. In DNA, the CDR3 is TGTGCCAGCAGCTTAGTTCCCCTAGCGGGAGTGCCTGGGATTGCTGAGCAGTTCTTC. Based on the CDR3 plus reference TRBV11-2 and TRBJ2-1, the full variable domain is EAGVAQSPRYKIIEKRQSVAFWCNPISGHATLYWYQQILGQGPKLLIQFQNNGVVDDSQLPKDRFSAERLKGVDSTLKIQPAKLEDSAVYLCASSLVPLAGVPGIAEQFFGPGTRLTVL.